This T cell receptor beta chain was captured by sequencing in a study of shared clonotypes between healthy human individuals. Trimming took off 2 bases at V and 3 bases at J, with 6 bases between the two ends. The CDR3 totals 13 residues. Germline-derived CDR1 and CDR2 are SGHAT and FQDESV (reference sequence). The protocol was immunoSEQ multiplex PCR, while the TCRdb copy is restricted to in-frame clones and leaves out a portion. The sample consists of about 1 million clones, under 80% of them appearing once. The receptor was derived from a man in his late teens or twenties in good health. Sequencing was done on a sample of memory CD4+ T cells sorted from blood. The subset: CD45RA-negative fraction. The V call is TRBV11-1, the J call TRBJ2-3, with D hard to call. CDR3 loop: CASSLRATDTQYF. The CDR3 region has the DNA TGTGCCAGCAGCTTACGAGCTACAGATACGCAGTATTTT.